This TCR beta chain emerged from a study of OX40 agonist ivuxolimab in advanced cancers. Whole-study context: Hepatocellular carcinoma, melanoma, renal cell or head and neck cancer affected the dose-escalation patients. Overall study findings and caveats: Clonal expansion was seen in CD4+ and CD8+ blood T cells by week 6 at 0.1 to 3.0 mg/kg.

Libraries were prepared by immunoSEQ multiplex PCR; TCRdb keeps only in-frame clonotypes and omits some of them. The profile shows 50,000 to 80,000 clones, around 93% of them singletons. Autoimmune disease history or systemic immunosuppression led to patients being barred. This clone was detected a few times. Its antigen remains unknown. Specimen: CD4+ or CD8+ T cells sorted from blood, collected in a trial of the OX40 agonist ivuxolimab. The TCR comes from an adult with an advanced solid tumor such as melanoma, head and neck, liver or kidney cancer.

Written as DNA, the CDR3 is TGTGCCAGCAGTTACTCGGGAGAAGGTGAGCAGTTCTTC. Its translation is CASSYSGEGEQFF. The rearrangement joins TRBV6-5 to TRBJ2-1; D is possibly TRBD2 (5 bases). The CDR3 has 13 residues. Looked up from germline, CDR1 is MNHEY and CDR2 is SVGAGI. Trimming cost V 0 bases and J 9 bases, with 9 bases left between them.